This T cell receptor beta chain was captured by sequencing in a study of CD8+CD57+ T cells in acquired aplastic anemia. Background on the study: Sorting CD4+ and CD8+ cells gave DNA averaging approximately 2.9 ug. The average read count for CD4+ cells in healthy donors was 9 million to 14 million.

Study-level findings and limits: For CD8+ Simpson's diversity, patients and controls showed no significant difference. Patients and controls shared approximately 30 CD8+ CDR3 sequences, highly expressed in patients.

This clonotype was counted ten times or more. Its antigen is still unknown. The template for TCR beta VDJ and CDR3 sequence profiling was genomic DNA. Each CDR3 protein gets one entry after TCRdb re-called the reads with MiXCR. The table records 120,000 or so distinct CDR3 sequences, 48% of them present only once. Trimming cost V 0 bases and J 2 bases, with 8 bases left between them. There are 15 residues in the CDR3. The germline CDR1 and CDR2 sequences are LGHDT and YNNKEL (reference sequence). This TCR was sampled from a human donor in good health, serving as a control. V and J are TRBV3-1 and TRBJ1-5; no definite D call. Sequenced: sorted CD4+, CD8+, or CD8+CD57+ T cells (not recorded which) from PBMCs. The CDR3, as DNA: TGTGCCAGCAGCCAAGATTTAGGCGGCAATCAGCCCCAGCATTTT. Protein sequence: CASSQDLGGNQPQHF.